This passage covers 11 T cell receptor beta chains from one sample sequenced in a study of T cells in Graves' hyperthyroidism and ophthalmopathy. Amplification of TCR beta CDR3 regions was performed using RNA transcripts as template. First-round RT-PCR targeting the TCR CDR3 was performed with the HTBI primer set. One entry per CDR3 protein, called by TCRdb with MiXCR from the multiplex PCR reads. Here the sample spans hundreds of thousands of distinct CDR3 sequences, around 15% being singletons. The sequenced material came from blood. The source is a woman between 18 and 29 years old with Graves' hyperthyroidism.

This clonotype was found many times. The CDR3 reads CSASHLMVGNEQFF. DNA for the CDR3: TGCAGTGCTAGTCATCTCATGGTGGGGAATGAGCAGTTCTTC. The V and J genes are TRBV20-1 and TRBJ2-1, with no clear D. In germline, CDR1 is DFQATT, CDR2 SNEGSKA (reference sequence). V was pared by 3 bases and J by 7 bases, with 16 bases between. The CDR3 is 14 residues long.

This clonotype was observed at least ten times. The chain employs TRBV28 and TRBJ2-1, with 9 bases fitting TRBD2. The length of the CDR3 is 16 residues. Germline V gene sequence: CDR1 MDHEN, CDR2 SYDVKM. The V gene end was trimmed by 0 bases and the J gene end by 9 bases; junction bases not matched to a gene: 9. CDR3 sequence: CASSLWSSGSSGEQFF. CDR3 sequence (DNA): TGTGCCAGCAGTTTATGGAGTAGCGGGAGCTCTGGTGAGCAGTTCTTC.

Only a few counts were recorded for this clonotype. J is TRBJ2-3 and V is TRBV10-3; the D is unclear. Deletions cut 2 bases from V and 1 base from J, with 4 bases between. This CDR3 spans 13 amino acids. CDR1 is ENHRY and CDR2 is SYGVKD in the germline V gene. The CDR3 region is CAISERGTDTQYF. In nucleotides, the CDR3 is TGTGCCATCAGTGAGAGGGGCACAGATACGCAGTATTTT.

This clonotype has ten or more counts. The chain combines TRBV9 with TRBJ2-1, with 11 bases fitting TRBD2. Looked up from germline, CDR1 is SGDLS and CDR2 is YYNGEE. V dropped 1 base and J dropped 3; count of bases not matched to a gene: 0. CDR3 length: 15 residues. The CDR3 region is CASSVTSGGYNEQFF. DNA of the CDR3: TGTGCCAGCAGCGTAACTAGCGGGGGCTACAATGAGCAGTTCTTC. Complete variable domain (other parts from reference TRBV9 and TRBJ2-1): DSGVTQTPKHLITATGQRVTLRCSPRSGDLSVYWYQQSLDQGLQFLIQYYNGEERAKGNILERFSAQQFPDLHSELNLSSLELGDSALYFCASSVTSGGYNEQFFGPGTRLTVL.

This clonotype was picked up many times. This chain uses TRBV5-5 with TRBJ2-7; D possibly corresponds to TRBD1 (5 bases). Germline V gene data show CDR1 as SGHKS and CDR2 as YYEKEE (reference sequence). Trimming stripped 5 bases from V and 0 bases from J, with 12 bases between. The CDR3 extends over 14 amino acids. CDR3 loop: CASSSQGISYEQYF. The CDR3 bases are TGTGCCAGCAGTTCCCAGGGAATCTCCTACGAGCAGTACTTC.

Ten or more counts support this clonotype. The rearrangement links TRBV29-1 to TRBJ2-3; D is undetermined. V gave up 3 bases and J gave up 3 bases, with 7 bases separating them. The V gene's germline CDR1 is SQVTM and CDR2 ANQGSEA. CDR3 length: 12 amino acids. The chain's CDR3 is CSVDPSTDTQYF. CDR3 DNA sequence: TGCAGCGTTGACCCTAGTACAGATACGCAGTATTTT.

This clonotype was recorded a few times. V usage is TRBV7-9 and J usage is TRBJ2-7, with unresolved D. The CDR3 spans 12 residues. CDR1 and CDR2 (germline): SEHNR, FQNEAQ (reference sequence). V lost 1 base and J lost 6, with 7 bases in between. The CDR3 nucleotides read TGTGCCAGCAGCTTAGATTTTGGCGAGCAGTACTTC. It encodes CASSLDFGEQYF. Using reference TRBV7-9 and TRBJ2-7 for the parts outside the CDR3, the full variable domain is DTGVSQNPRHKITKRGQNVTFRCDPISEHNRLYWYRQTLGQGPEFLTYFQNEAQLEKSRLLSDRFSAERPKGSFSTLEIQRTEQGDSAMYLCASSLDFGEQYFGPGTRLTVT.

This clonotype was recorded at least ten times. This chain connects TRBV28 to TRBJ2-5; perhaps D is TRBD1 or TRBD2 (6 bases each). V gave up 3 bases and J gave up 4 bases, with 18 bases separating them. The germline CDR1 and CDR2 sequences are MDHEN and SYDVKM. The CDR3 has 16 residues. The CDR3 region is CASSFRGLRGRETQYF. CDR3 sequence (DNA): TGTGCCAGCAGTTTTCGGGGGCTGAGGGGACGAGAGACCCAGTACTTC.

This clonotype was seen repeatedly, ten times or more. The J gene is TRBJ2-7, the V gene TRBV28; D is perhaps TRBD2 (7 bases). Between the trimmed V and J ends, which lost 3 bases and 5 bases, there was a span of 17 bases. CDR3 length: 15 amino acids. Germline-derived CDR1 and CDR2 are MDHEN and SYDVKM. DNA of the CDR3: TGTGCCAGCAGTTTCTCTGCAAGGGGGAGGGACGAGCAGTACTTC. As protein: CASSFSARGRDEQYF.

This rearrangement joins TRBV5-1 to TRBJ2-3; the match to TRBD1 covers 7 bases. CDR3 length: 14 amino acids. V shed 0 bases and J 8 bases; nucleotides not matched to a gene: 6. CDR1 and CDR2 from the germline V gene are SGHRS and YFSETQ. The CDR3: CASSLGGTAPTQYF. CDR3 coding DNA: TGCGCCAGCAGCTTGGGGGGGACAGCTCCTACGCAGTATTTT.

This clonotype was seen more than once but under ten times. V gene TRBV19 combines with J gene TRBJ1-5, with TRBD1 matching over 10 bases. This CDR3 has 14 amino acids. Trimming cost V 8 bases and J 6 bases; bases outside gene matches: 7. CDR1 LNHDA and CDR2 SQIVND come from the germline V gene (reference sequence). The CDR3 loop reads CASLTGGGGQPQHF. The CDR3 nucleotides read TGTGCCAGTCTGACAGGGGGCGGAGGTCAGCCCCAGCATTTT.